This record covers a single T cell receptor (beta chain). Its antigen is not known. The assay that was used to sequence DNA from cultured CD4+ T cells was the Oncomine TCR Beta short-read assay. Investigators obtained genomic DNA by extraction from cultured CD4+ T cells. TCRdb analysed the PCR reads with MiXCR anew, one entry per CDR3 protein. The table lists about 4,600 distinct CDR3 sequences, 50% to 75% of them singletons, with about 40% in the top ten. The data are from a study of vaccination and CD4 T cells after COVID-19. Study-wide background: The stimulating agents, overlapping spike peptides, came from SARS-CoV-2, HCoV-NL63, HCoV-OC43 and HCoV-229E. Overall study findings and caveats: Relatively small numbers of convalescent patients were studied, with no early post-infection timepoints included.

This CDR3 contains 16 residues. Germline-derived CDR1 and CDR2 are KGHDR and SFDVKD. V shed 2 bases, J shed 4 bases, and the junction held 7 bases outside the gene matches. Treatment in this sample: roughly 10-day PBMC culture with coronavirus spike peptide pools or control peptides (ViraFEST assay). Ahead of the COVID-19 pandemic (2011-2018), the CD4+ T cells of the unexposed donor were collected. ViraFEST used peptide pools to expand antigen-specific T cells and subsequently sequenced their TCRs. Input material: CD4+ T cells from blood, cultured in vitro. This TCR derives from a human donor in good health. The chain employs TRBV24-1 and TRBJ1-1; 9 bases fit TRBD1. The CDR3 sequence: CATSDSKRTGATEAFF. The CDR3 DNA reads TGTGCCACCAGTGATTCAAAAAGGACAGGGGCCACTGAAGCTTTCTTT.